The rows below give T cell receptor beta chains drawn from one sample of a study of blood T cell repertoires in COVID-19. The protocol was immunoSEQ multiplex PCR, while the TCRdb copy is restricted to in-frame clones and leaves out a portion. This table holds some 460,000 clones, 87% found once. The sequencing input was PBMCs or T cells enriched from blood (not recorded which). Every receptor here comes from a woman between 18 and 30 years old with acute COVID-19. CDR3s include the opening cysteine and the closing phenylalanine or tryptophan. Each record gives: CDR3 protein, CDR3 DNA, J gene, V gene, D gene, clone size. The D gene is left open where the match is weak. Clone size is shown for a subset of rows, as once, few, many or a class of expanded clone.

CASSDSLLSNEQFF | TGTGCCAGCAGTGATTCGCTGTTGAGCAATGAGCAGTTCTTC | TRBJ2-1 | TRBV2 | NA | NA
CASSFIAGTGELFF | TGTGCCAGCAGCTTTATCGCAGGGACCGGGGAGCTGTTTTTT | TRBJ2-2 | TRBV5-4 | NA | NA
CASSLDPDSPQHF | TGTGCCAGCAGCTTAGATCCAGATTCGCCCCAGCATTTT | TRBJ1-5 | TRBV11-2 | NA | NA
CASSLGPNEAFF | TGTGCCAGCAGCTTGGGGCCGAATGAAGCTTTCTTT | TRBJ1-1 | TRBV5-5 | NA | few
CASSRTGTQETQYF | TGTGCCAGCAGCCGAACCGGGACTCAAGAGACCCAGTACTTC | TRBJ2-5 | TRBV3-1/TRBV3-2 | NA | NA
CASSYGDREVSYGYTF | TGTGCCAGCAGTTATGGGGACAGGGAAGTTTCCTATGGCTACACCTTC | TRBJ1-2 | TRBV6-5 | TRBD1 | NA
CASSLSLTSGEGDTGELFF | TGTGCCAGCAGCTTATCCCTGACTAGCGGAGAGGGGGACACCGGGGAGCTGTTTTTT | TRBJ2-2 | TRBV28 | TRBD2 | NA
CASSLGPPGQGGTGELFF | TGTGCCAGCAGCTTGGGGCCTCCCGGACAGGGCGGAACCGGGGAGCTGTTTTTT | TRBJ2-2 | TRBV5-4 | TRBD1 | NA
CAISDGDRVETQYF | TGTGCCATCAGTGATGGAGACAGGGTAGAGACCCAGTACTTC | TRBJ2-5 | TRBV10-3 | TRBD1 | once
CASYPEITGELFF | TGTGCCAGCTATCCTGAGATCACCGGGGAGCTGTTTTTT | TRBJ2-2 | TRBV28 | NA | NA
CASSLDAETAYGYTF | TGCGCCAGCAGCTTGGATGCGGAGACCGCCTATGGCTACACCTTC | TRBJ1-2 | TRBV5-1 | NA | NA
CATIGTSSGEQYF | TGTGCCACCATCGGGACTTCCTCGGGGGAGCAGTACTTC | TRBJ2-7 | TRBV6-5 | NA | NA
CASSLDAGNTIYF | TGTGCCAGCAGCTTAGACGCTGGAAACACCATATATTTT | TRBJ1-3 | TRBV11-3 | NA | few
CASSNRGTEAFF | TGTGCCAGCAGTAATAGAGGGACTGAAGCTTTCTTT | TRBJ1-1 | TRBV7-3 | NA | few
CASSVPGSRGYNEQFF | TGTGCCAGCAGCGTACCTGGGTCCCGGGGGTACAATGAGCAGTTCTTC | TRBJ2-1 | TRBV11-2 | NA | NA